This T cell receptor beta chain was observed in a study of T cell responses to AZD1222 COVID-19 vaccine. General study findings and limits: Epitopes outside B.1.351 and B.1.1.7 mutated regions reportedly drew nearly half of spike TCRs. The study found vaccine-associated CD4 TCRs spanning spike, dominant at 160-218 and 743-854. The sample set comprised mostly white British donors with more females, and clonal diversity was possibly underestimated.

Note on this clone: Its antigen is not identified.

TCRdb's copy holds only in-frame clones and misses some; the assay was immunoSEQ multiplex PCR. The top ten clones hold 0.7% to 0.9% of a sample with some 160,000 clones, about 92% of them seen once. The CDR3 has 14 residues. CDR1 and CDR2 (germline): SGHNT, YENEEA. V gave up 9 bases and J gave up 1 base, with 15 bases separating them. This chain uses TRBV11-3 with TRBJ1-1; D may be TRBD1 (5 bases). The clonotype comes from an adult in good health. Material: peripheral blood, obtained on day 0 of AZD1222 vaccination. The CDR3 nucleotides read TGTGCCAGTAGGAAGACAGAAAAGAACACTGAAGCTTTCTTT. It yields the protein CASRKTEKNTEAFF.